Listed below are T cell receptor beta chains from one sample, sequenced in a study of cytomegalovirus exposure and HLA in healthy donors. Here immunoSEQ multiplex PCR was the method, and the copy in TCRdb shows in-frame clones only, minus some. The table records 150,000 to 200,000 clones, roughly 72% of them present only once. Sequenced input: PBMCs. The receptors derive from a woman in her thirties in good health and CMV-seropositive. Each CDR3 is given with its conserved first and last residue. D genes are given only for firm matches. Some rows have no size entry. The others give once, few or many, or a class for an expanded clone.

j_gene: TRBJ2-7; d_gene: TRBD1; abundance: .; v_gene: TRBV15; CDR3nt: TGTGCCACCAGCGTCGGGACAGGTGGGGCTTACGAGCAGTACTTC; CDR3aa: CATSVGTGGAYEQYF
j_gene: TRBJ1-3; d_gene: .; abundance: .; v_gene: TRBV2; CDR3nt: TGTGCCAGCAGTGTTGGAGTAGCTGGAAACACCATATATTTT; CDR3aa: CASSVGVAGNTIYF
j_gene: TRBJ1-2; d_gene: .; abundance: .; v_gene: TRBV5-6; CDR3nt: TGTGCCAGCAGTCCCACGGCGGGTTCTCTCCCCTATGGCTACACCTTC; CDR3aa: CASSPTAGSLPYGYTF
j_gene: TRBJ2-2; d_gene: TRBD1; abundance: once; v_gene: TRBV10-3; CDR3nt: TGTGCCATCTACTTCGACAGGGCTGGGGAGCTGTTTTTT; CDR3aa: CAIYFDRAGELFF
j_gene: TRBJ1-2; d_gene: .; abundance: .; v_gene: TRBV30; CDR3nt: TGTGCCTCCTTTCCGACACTTATAGGTGGCTACACCTTC; CDR3aa: CASFPTLIGGYTF
j_gene: TRBJ1-1; d_gene: .; abundance: .; v_gene: TRBV27; CDR3nt: TGTGCCAGCAGTGCGGGAAGGGCGAACACTGAAGCTTTCTTT; CDR3aa: CASSAGRANTEAFF
j_gene: TRBJ2-2; d_gene: .; abundance: .; v_gene: TRBV5-8; CDR3nt: TGTGCCAGCAGCAAGGGACTTAACACCGGGGAGCTGTTTTTT; CDR3aa: CASSKGLNTGELFF
j_gene: TRBJ1-1; d_gene: TRBD1; abundance: .; v_gene: TRBV30; CDR3nt: TGTGCCTTAACAGGGGGCTGGAGCACTGAAGCTTTCTTT; CDR3aa: CALTGGWSTEAFF
j_gene: TRBJ2-7; d_gene: .; abundance: .; v_gene: TRBV29-1; CDR3nt: TGCAGCGCCGAGACAGGTGGTGACGAGCAGTACTTC; CDR3aa: CSAETGGDEQYF
j_gene: TRBJ1-1; d_gene: TRBD1; abundance: .; v_gene: TRBV2; CDR3nt: TGTGCCAGCAGTGAAGAACAGGGGTCTGAAGCTTTCTTT; CDR3aa: CASSEEQGSEAFF
j_gene: TRBJ1-1; d_gene: .; abundance: .; v_gene: TRBV5-4; CDR3nt: TGTGCCAGCAGCCCACGGACACAGGGCGGGACTGAAGCTTTCTTT; CDR3aa: CASSPRTQGGTEAFF
j_gene: TRBJ1-3; d_gene: .; abundance: .; v_gene: TRBV7-9; CDR3nt: TGTGCCAGCAGCTTATTCGCAGGAACTGGAAACACCATATATTTT; CDR3aa: CASSLFAGTGNTIYF
j_gene: TRBJ1-2; d_gene: TRBD1; abundance: .; v_gene: TRBV30; CDR3nt: TGTGCCTGGAGAGTATCGAGTCCGGGACAGGCCTATGGCTACACCTTC; CDR3aa: CAWRVSSPGQAYGYTF
j_gene: TRBJ1-2; d_gene: .; abundance: .; v_gene: TRBV5-6; CDR3nt: TGTGCCAGCAGCTTGGGGCGGGGGCCGGGCTATGGCTACACCTTC; CDR3aa: CASSLGRGPGYGYTF
j_gene: TRBJ2-1; d_gene: .; abundance: once; v_gene: TRBV18; CDR3nt: TGTGCCAGCTCACCACCGGGAGACCTATACAATGAGCAGTTCTTC; CDR3aa: CASSPPGDLYNEQFF
j_gene: TRBJ1-2; d_gene: TRBD1; abundance: .; v_gene: TRBV9; CDR3nt: TGTGCCAGCAGCGTAGGGCAGGGGGCGAAGTATGGCTACACCTTC; CDR3aa: CASSVGQGAKYGYTF
j_gene: TRBJ1-1; d_gene: TRBD1; abundance: .; v_gene: TRBV12-5; CDR3nt: TGTGCTAGTGGTTTGACAGGGGATGGCAAAGCTTTCTTT; CDR3aa: CASGLTGDGKAFF
j_gene: TRBJ1-1; d_gene: TRBD1; abundance: .; v_gene: TRBV9; CDR3nt: TGTGCCAGCAGCTCACCTAATGTCGGGGACAGGGTAGCAGCTTTCTTT; CDR3aa: CASSSPNVGDRVAAFF
j_gene: TRBJ2-3; d_gene: TRBD2; abundance: .; v_gene: TRBV12-5; CDR3nt: TGTGCTAGTGGTTTGGTACTGGCGGGAGGTGCAGATACGCAGTATTTT; CDR3aa: CASGLVLAGGADTQYF
j_gene: TRBJ1-2; d_gene: TRBD1; abundance: .; v_gene: TRBV7-9; CDR3nt: TGTGCCAGCAGCTTTGGGCAGGGGGACTATGGCTACACCTTC; CDR3aa: CASSFGQGDYGYTF
j_gene: TRBJ2-2; d_gene: TRBD1; abundance: .; v_gene: TRBV6-5; CDR3nt: TGTGCCAGCAGGGGACAGGGGGCGGCCGGGGAGCTGTTTTTT; CDR3aa: CASRGQGAAGELFF
j_gene: TRBJ1-6; d_gene: TRBD1; abundance: .; v_gene: TRBV10-3; CDR3nt: TGTGCCATCAGGCCGGGACAGAATAATTCACCCCTCCACTTT; CDR3aa: CAIRPGQNNSPLHF
j_gene: TRBJ2-7; d_gene: TRBD2; abundance: .; v_gene: TRBV7-8; CDR3nt: TGTGCCAGCAGCTTAGTTTCTAGCGGGAGCTCCTACGAGCAGTACTTC; CDR3aa: CASSLVSSGSSYEQYF
j_gene: TRBJ1-2; d_gene: .; abundance: .; v_gene: TRBV6-5; CDR3nt: TGTGCCAGCAGCCCTGGAGCTAACTATGGCTACACCTTC; CDR3aa: CASSPGANYGYTF
j_gene: TRBJ1-1; d_gene: .; abundance: .; v_gene: TRBV5-1; CDR3nt: TGCGCCAGCAGCCCTCAAAACCCTCGGGGGGGCACTGAAGCTTTCTTT; CDR3aa: CASSPQNPRGGTEAFF
j_gene: TRBJ1-4; d_gene: TRBD1; abundance: .; v_gene: TRBV12-5; CDR3nt: TGTGCTAGTGGTCCGGGACAGCTTAATGAAAAACTGTTTTTT; CDR3aa: CASGPGQLNEKLFF
j_gene: TRBJ2-1; d_gene: TRBD2; abundance: .; v_gene: TRBV7-2; CDR3nt: TGTGCCAGCAGCTTCGGGGGGTCCAATGAGCAGTTCTTC; CDR3aa: CASSFGGSNEQFF
j_gene: TRBJ1-2; d_gene: TRBD1; abundance: .; v_gene: TRBV28; CDR3nt: TGTGCCAGCAGTTTTTATACAGGGGACTATGGCTACACCTTC; CDR3aa: CASSFYTGDYGYTF
j_gene: TRBJ1-2; d_gene: .; abundance: few; v_gene: TRBV18; CDR3nt: TGTGCCAGCTCACCGGGCGGGGTCTATGGCTACACCTTC; CDR3aa: CASSPGGVYGYTF
j_gene: TRBJ1-1; d_gene: .; abundance: once; v_gene: TRBV11-2; CDR3nt: TGTGCCAGCCTGTACTGGGGGGGCGCGGGTGCTTTCTTT; CDR3aa: CASLYWGGAGAFF
j_gene: TRBJ1-5; d_gene: .; abundance: .; v_gene: TRBV5-1; CDR3nt: TGCGCCAGCAGCTTGACAAATCAGCCCCAGCATTTT; CDR3aa: CASSLTNQPQHF
j_gene: TRBJ1-2; d_gene: TRBD1; abundance: .; v_gene: TRBV27; CDR3nt: TGTGCCAGCAGTTCGCTAATCCTGACAGGGGGAGAGAACTATGGCTACACCTTC; CDR3aa: CASSSLILTGGENYGYTF
j_gene: TRBJ2-3; d_gene: TRBD1; abundance: .; v_gene: TRBV5-8; CDR3nt: TGTGCCAGCAGCTTGAGGACAGGGGTGTCCGATACGCAGTATTTT; CDR3aa: CASSLRTGVSDTQYF
j_gene: TRBJ1-2; d_gene: .; abundance: .; v_gene: TRBV30; CDR3nt: TGTGCCTGGAGTCATTACCCTGAATCTCCACCAGTTCGAGGAGTCTATGGCTACACCTTC; CDR3aa: CAWSHYPESPPVRGVYGYTF
j_gene: TRBJ1-2; d_gene: TRBD1; abundance: .; v_gene: TRBV7-8; CDR3nt: TGTGCCAGCAGCCCGTCAGGACAGGCGGGCTATGGCTACACCTTC; CDR3aa: CASSPSGQAGYGYTF
j_gene: TRBJ1-5; d_gene: .; abundance: .; v_gene: TRBV9; CDR3nt: TGTGCCAGCAGCGTAGCTCTCAATCAGCCCCAGCATTTT; CDR3aa: CASSVALNQPQHF
j_gene: TRBJ1-2; d_gene: .; abundance: .; v_gene: TRBV7-9; CDR3nt: TGTTCCAGCAGCTCCCCGGAGCATAACTATGGCTACACCTTC; CDR3aa: CSSSSPEHNYGYTF
j_gene: TRBJ1-5; d_gene: TRBD1; abundance: few; v_gene: TRBV2; CDR3nt: TGTGCCAGCAAAGACCTTCAACAGGGGTGGGAGCAGCCCCAGCATTTT; CDR3aa: CASKDLQQGWEQPQHF